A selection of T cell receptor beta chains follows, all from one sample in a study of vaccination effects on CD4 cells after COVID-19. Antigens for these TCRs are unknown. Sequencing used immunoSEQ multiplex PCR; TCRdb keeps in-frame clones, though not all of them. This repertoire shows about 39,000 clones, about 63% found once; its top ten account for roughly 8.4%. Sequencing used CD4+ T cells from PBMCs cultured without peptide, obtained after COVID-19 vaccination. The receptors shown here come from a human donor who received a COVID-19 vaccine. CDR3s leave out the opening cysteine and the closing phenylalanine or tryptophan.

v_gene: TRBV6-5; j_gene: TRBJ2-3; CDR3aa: ASSSQGDTQY
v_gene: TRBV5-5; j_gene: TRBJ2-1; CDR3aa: ASSLVGRGYNEQF
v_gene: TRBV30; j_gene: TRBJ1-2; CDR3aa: AWSEGTVYGYT
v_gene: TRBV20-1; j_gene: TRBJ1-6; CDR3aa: SASSISYNSPLH
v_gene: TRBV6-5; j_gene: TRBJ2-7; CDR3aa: ASSYEGSSYEQY
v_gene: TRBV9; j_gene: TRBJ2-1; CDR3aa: ASSSATGSSYNEQF
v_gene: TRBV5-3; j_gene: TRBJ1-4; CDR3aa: ARSCTGQATNEKLF
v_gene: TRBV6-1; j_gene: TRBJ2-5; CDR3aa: ASRRSVETQY
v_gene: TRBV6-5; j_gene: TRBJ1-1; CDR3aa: ASSNQMNTEAF
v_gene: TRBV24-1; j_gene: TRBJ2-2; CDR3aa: ATSDPATGNTGELF
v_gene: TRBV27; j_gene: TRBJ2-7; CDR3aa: ASRRRTGNSPLYYEQY
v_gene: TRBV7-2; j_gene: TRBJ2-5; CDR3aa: ASSTPSGWRETQY
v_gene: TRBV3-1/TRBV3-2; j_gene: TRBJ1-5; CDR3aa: ASSRDTRLQPQH
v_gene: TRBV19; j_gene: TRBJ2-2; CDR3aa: ASSNPSGRARTGELF
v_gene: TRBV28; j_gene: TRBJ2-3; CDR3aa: ASRQTSGGVNTQY
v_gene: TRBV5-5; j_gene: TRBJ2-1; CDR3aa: ASSLGQGSYNEQF
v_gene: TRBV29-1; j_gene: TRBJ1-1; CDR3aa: SVDQGAVNTEAF
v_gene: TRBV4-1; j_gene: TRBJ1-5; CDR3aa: ASSTRQGGQPQH
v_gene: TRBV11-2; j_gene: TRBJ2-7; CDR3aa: ASSSGTGPYEQY
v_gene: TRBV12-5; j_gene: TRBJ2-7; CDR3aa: ASGLGTGTGAYEQY
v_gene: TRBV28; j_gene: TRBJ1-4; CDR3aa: ASSPGGINEKLF
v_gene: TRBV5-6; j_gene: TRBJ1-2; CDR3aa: ASSLVYEGPGYT